Detailed here is one TCR beta chain. Its cognate antigen is unknown. Genomic DNA, serving as template, underwent TCR beta VDJ and CDR3 profiling. MiXCR was run by TCRdb on the reads, yielding one entry per CDR3 protein. The sample shows 160,000 or so distinct CDR3 sequences, more than 40% of them seen only once. The CDR3 is made up of 17 amino acids. The V gene end was trimmed by 1 base and the J gene end by 4 bases; junction bases not matched to a gene: 8. Germline V gives CDR1 LNHDA, CDR2 SQIVND (reference sequence). The data were obtained in a study of CD8+CD57+ T cells in acquired aplastic anemia. Findings of the study overall: Comparison of patients with controls identified around 30 shared CD8+ CDR3 sequences.

Before being chosen for sequencing, patients had shown CD8+CD57+ cell expansion by flow cytometry. The patients all had a severe acquired aplastic anemia diagnosis. Patient blood was sampled before any therapy had been received. This TCR derives from a human donor with aplastic anemia. This chain uses TRBV19 with TRBJ2-1, with 9 bases aligning to TRBD1. Specimen: sorted CD4+, CD8+, or CD8+CD57+ T cells (not recorded which) from PBMCs. In DNA, the CDR3 is TGTGCCAGTAGTATAGGGACTACAGGGGGCGAGTACAATGAGCAGTTCTTC. Translation: CASSIGTTGGEYNEQFF. Supplemented by reference TRBV19 and TRBJ2-1, the full variable domain reads DGGITQSPKYLFRKEGQNVTLSCEQNLNHDAMYWYRQDPGQGLRLIYYSQIVNDFQKGDIAEGYSVSREKKESFPLTVTSAQKNPTAFYLCASSIGTTGGEYNEQFFGPGTRLTVL.